These 8 T cell receptor beta chains were all obtained from the same sample, sequenced in a study of T cell responses to AZD1222 COVID-19 vaccine. Method: immunoSEQ multiplex PCR; TCRdb's copy keeps in-frame clones and lacks some. Seen here are about 64,000 clones, 75% to 95% observed once, and the top ten hold less than 7%. Sample: peripheral blood, taken 28 days after the second dose of the MenACWY control vaccine. The receptor set was obtained from an adult who received the MenACWY meningococcal vaccine as a control.

The chain employs TRBV7-9 and TRBJ1-3, with D uncertain. V shed 2 bases and J shed 4 bases, with 9 bases lying between them. The CDR3 has 14 amino acids. The V gene's germline CDR1 is SEHNR and CDR2 FQNEAQ (reference sequence). CDR3 DNA sequence: TGTGCCAGCAGCTTACAGCCAGGCGGAAACACCATATATTTT. This sequence encodes CASSLQPGGNTIYF.

The chain combines TRBV2 with TRBJ2-1; D is possibly TRBD1 (6 bases). The CDR3 covers 14 residues. V was pared by 6 bases and J by 8 bases, with 17 bases between. The germline V gene has CDR1 SNHLY and CDR2 FYNNEI. The CDR3 is CASRSGEGSDEQFF. DNA for the CDR3: TGTGCCAGCAGATCAGGGGAAGGGTCGGATGAGCAGTTCTTC.

The chain joins TRBV20-1 to TRBJ2-1; weak D call: TRBD2 (5 bases). Looked up from germline, CDR1 is DFQATT and CDR2 is SNEGSKA (reference sequence). The CDR3 consists of 11 residues. Trimming removed 4 bases at V and 7 bases at J, with 8 bases between. The CDR3 DNA sequence: TGCAGTGCTAAAACGGGGAATGAGCAGTTCTTC. This gives the protein CSAKTGNEQFF.

The chain carries TRBV11-2 and TRBJ2-7; 7 nucleotides match TRBD1. Per germline, CDR1 SGHAT and CDR2 FQNNGV. Trimming removed 5 bases from V and 0 bases from J; junction bases left unmatched: 13. This CDR3 is 17 amino acids long. This CDR3 reads CASSTRTGSGSSYEQYF. CDR3 DNA sequence: TGTGCCAGCAGCACCCGGACAGGTTCTGGAAGCTCCTACGAGCAGTACTTC.

V is TRBV9 and J is TRBJ2-2; D may correspond to TRBD1 or TRBD2 (6 bases each). Trimming removed 3 bases at V and 3 bases at J, with 12 bases between. The CDR3 has 15 residues. In germline, CDR1 is SGDLS, CDR2 YYNGEE. The CDR3 reads CASSGLGGDTGELFF. CDR3 in DNA: TGTGCCAGCAGCGGACTAGGGGGTGACACCGGGGAGCTGTTTTTT.

The J gene is TRBJ1-4, the V gene TRBV2; 11 bases agree with TRBD1. This CDR3 has 14 residues. The J segment lost 5 bases and the V segment lost 7 bases, leaving 3 bases of the junction unmatched. In germline, CDR1 is SNHLY, CDR2 FYNNEI. The CDR3 DNA is TGTGCCAGCACCCGGGACAGGGGGAATGAAAAACTGTTTTTT. Amino acids: CASTRDRGNEKLFF.

This rearrangement joins TRBV19 to TRBJ2-7; D gene ambiguous. CDR1 LNHDA and CDR2 SQIVND come from the germline V gene (reference sequence). V was clipped by 1 base and J by 3 bases, with 13 bases between them. The CDR3 consists of 15 residues. The CDR3 DNA reads TGTGCCAGTAGTATAGTGCGTGATATCGTCTACGAGCAGTACTTC. Amino acid sequence: CASSIVRDIVYEQYF.

This clone was found a few times. The rearrangement uses TRBV30 and TRBJ2-1, with 11 bases identical to TRBD2. In germline, CDR1 is GTSNPN, CDR2 SVGIG (reference sequence). The CDR3 is 15 residues long. V was pared by 6 bases and J by 5 bases, with 9 bases of the junction left unmatched. The CDR3 nucleotides are TGTGCCTGCGAAAAAATGACTAGCGGGGACAATGAGCAGTTCTTC. This codes for CACEKMTSGDNEQFF.